Given below is one T cell receptor beta chain in context. CDR3 length: 14 amino acids. J lost 4 bases, V lost 2 bases, and 2 bases had no gene match. CDR1 is SEHNR and CDR2 is FQNEAQ in the germline V gene (reference sequence). These data are taken from a study of cytomegalovirus exposure and HLA in healthy donors. Healthy individuals who donated bone marrow served as the donors. In the PCR, 60 Vbeta and 13 Jbeta primers were used. The method was immunoSEQ multiplex PCR; TCRdb's version includes in-frame clones alone and lacks a portion of them. The sample holds 100,000 to 130,000 clones; around 73% are singletons and the top ten take 6.5% to 8.5%.

The rearrangement joins TRBV7-9 to TRBJ1-5, with TRBD1 identical over 7 bases. The sequence was obtained from a man aged 25 to 45 in good health and CMV-seronegative. Sequencing input: PBMCs. The CDR3 DNA follows: TGTGCCAGCAGCTTAACGACAGGGAATCAGCCCCAGCATTTT. This codes for CASSLTTGNQPQHF. Together with reference TRBV7-9 and TRBJ1-5, the CDR3 gives the full variable domain: DTGVSQNPRHKITKRGQNVTFRCDPISEHNRLYWYRQTLGQGPEFLTYFQNEAQLEKSRLLSDRFSAERPKGSFSTLEIQRTEQGDSAMYLCASSLTTGNQPQHFGDGTRLSIL.